The 4 T cell receptor beta chains listed next were all sequenced from one sample in a study of blood T cell repertoires in COVID-19. Produced via immunoSEQ multiplex PCR; TCRdb's table is partial and in-frame only. The data hold 150,000 or so clones, with 75% to 90% observed a single time. The material sequenced was peripheral blood. Receptors originate from an elderly man with acute or convalescent COVID-19.

CDR3 sequence (DNA): TGTGCCAGCAGCCAAGAGGGCGAGGGTTTGTCACCCCTCCACTTT. It codes for CASSQEGEGLSPLHF. This chain joins TRBV4-2 and TRBJ1-6, with D uncertain. Trimming cost V 0 bases and J 10 bases, with 13 bases left between them. The CDR3 covers 15 residues. In germline, CDR1 is LGHNA, CDR2 YNFKEQ.

This chain links TRBV28 with TRBJ1-6, with 7 bases that match TRBD1. The CDR3 totals 15 residues. V was clipped by 3 bases and J by 7 bases; unmatched bases: 6. From germline, CDR1 is MDHEN and CDR2 SYDVKM. CDR3 bases: TGTGCCAGCAGTTTGGGCGGGACAGACAATTCACCCCTCCACTTT. It encodes CASSLGGTDNSPLHF.

This chain joins TRBV9 and TRBJ2-1, with 10 bases that match TRBD2. The CDR3 loop spans 17 amino acids. Germline V CDR1 and CDR2: SGDLS, YYNGEE. V shed 1 base and J 0 bases; nucleotides not matched to a gene: 4. For the CDR3, the DNA is TGTGCCAGCAGCGTATCACTAGCGGGAACCTCCTACAATGAGCAGTTCTTC. Its translation is CASSVSLAGTSYNEQFF.

The chain carries TRBV6-1 and TRBJ2-5; 14 nucleotides match TRBD2. Trimming cost V 0 bases and J 2 bases; bases outside gene matches: 8. The V gene's germline CDR1 is MNHNS and CDR2 SASEGT. This CDR3 is 19 amino acids long. The CDR3 here is CASSEATSGGAPGQETQYF. The DNA of the CDR3 is TGTGCCAGCAGTGAAGCGACTAGCGGGGGGGCCCCGGGGCAAGAGACCCAGTACTTC.